This TCR beta chain was profiled in a study of blood T cell repertoires in COVID-19. About the research overall: The study drew acute and convalescent COVID-19 samples from the United States, Italy and Spain. T cells, B-cell-depleted T cells, or PBMCs supplied cDNA or gDNA.

The authors' processing: Cell counts per sample came from amplifying reference gene primers. Only in-frame clones appear in the TCRdb table, and some are missing; sequencing was by immunoSEQ multiplex PCR. Clone size and the V and J calls come from that table; the DNA yielded D and trimming. The sample contains approximately 170,000 clones, less than 80% of which appear only once. The sample was peripheral blood. The TCR sequence derives from a woman aged 45-59 years with acute or convalescent COVID-19.

As DNA, the CDR3 is TGTGCCAGCAGTGAAGTCAACAGTCTTTTCTACGAGCAGTACTTC. Its protein is CASSEVNSLFYEQYF. The rearrangement joins TRBV2 to TRBJ2-7; no firm D call. From germline, CDR1 is SNHLY and CDR2 FYNNEI. V was trimmed by 1 base and J by 3 bases, leaving 13 bases between them. The CDR3 totals 15 residues.